The text below deals with one T cell receptor beta chain. Antigen: not known. This sample is drawn from a study of cytomegalovirus exposure and HLA in healthy donors. Broader study findings: Owing to their indistinguishability, certain V segments, notably TRBV6-2 and TRBV6-3, were excluded. Cytomegalovirus status was reportedly diagnosed by the classifier with high sensitivity and specificity. In a later analysis, TCR association rates varied by HLA locus: DRB1 most, HLA-C fewest.

A multiplex PCR was run with 60 Vbeta primers and 13 Jbeta primers. Generated by immunoSEQ multiplex PCR, the TCRdb table keeps only in-frame clones and is missing some. The table includes about 170,000 clones, 80% detected once. The germline gives CDR1 MNHEY, CDR2 SMNVEV (reference sequence). Trimming took off 6 bases at V and 0 bases at J, with 11 bases between the two ends. The CDR3 is 15 amino acids. The TCR was taken from a male donor in good health and CMV-seronegative. The sample taken for sequencing was PBMCs. J is TRBJ1-4 and V is TRBV27, with no clear D. Here the CDR3 reads CASRPMRTTNEKLFF. CDR3 coding DNA: TGTGCCAGCAGGCCCATGAGGACAACTAATGAAAAACTGTTTTTT.